The next 2 T cell receptor beta chains were all read from a single sample in a study of molecular identifiers for immune sequencing clone quantification listed by TCRdb under 2018. The library was generated by PCR. The instrument was a NextSeq 500. Clones were called with MiXCR by TCRdb after fastp trimmed the public reads at Q25, and only in-frame beta chains were retained. Rows with one shared CDR3 protein collapse into an entry with the most common genes and DNA. For this sample there are a few hundred thousand distinct CDR3 sequences; less than 30% appear just once. The ten largest clones represent under 0.85% of the sample. The sample consisted of naive CD8+ T cells from blood, with Jurkat cell RNA spiked in. The cell subset or site label here, explained by the study, means: FACS-sorted CD8+CD4-CCR7+CD45RA+ naive T cells. The receptors derive from a human donor in good health. Some libraries in this study had Jurkat cell RNA spiked in.

The chain recombines TRBV11-2 with TRBJ2-3; D gene uncertain. V dropped 5 bases and J dropped 0 bases, with 15 bases sitting between them. The CDR3 loop spans 16 amino acids. Germline lookup yields CDR1 SGHAT and CDR2 FQNNGV. CDR3 loop: CASSGHHPASTDTQYF. The DNA for the CDR3 is TGTGCCAGCAGCGGCCACCACCCCGCTAGCACAGATACGCAGTATTTT.

V usage is TRBV5-6 and J usage is TRBJ2-3; 9 bases are a match to TRBD1. This CDR3 is 14 amino acids long. After removal of 4 bases from V and 4 bases from J, the junction contained 4 bases not matched to a gene. CDR1 and CDR2 (germline): SGHDT, YYEEEE. The DNA for the CDR3 is TGTGCCAGCAGCCACGGACAGGGGTCAGATACGCAGTATTTT. It translates to CASSHGQGSDTQYF.